This record covers a single T cell receptor (beta chain). The antigen it binds to is not known. A much larger clone lies a single base off, so this may be a read error. CDR1 and CDR2 are read off the germline V gene (reference sequence) as DFQATT and SNEGSKA. The CDR3 runs 10 amino acids, cysteine and phenylalanine included. Kept here is only the CDR3 DNA, which spans 30 bases and is read in frame from base 1. This record belongs to a study of metastatic and nonmetastatic thyroid tumors (dated by TCRdb to 2018 to 2021). Study-wide context: Repertoires were compared across peripheral blood and tumor or nodule tissue samples from malignant and benign thyroid patients. The paper's findings and limits, for the study overall: In both blood and tumor samples, malignant tumors were reported to have significantly higher TCR beta diversity than benign nodules.

The library was generated by PCR. Sequencing relied on an Illumina HiSeq 4000. High-throughput sequencing was used to profile the TCR beta-chain CDR3 region of every patient. In the source study's methods: CDR3 differences across clinicopathological groups were used to build a classifier for discriminating distant-metastatic papillary thyroid cancer patients. To measure repertoire diversity the researchers used the Shannon index, while the Morisita-Horn index served to gauge how similar the tumor and blood repertoires were. TCRdb applied fastp at Q25 and MiXCR to the public reads, then kept only in-frame beta chains. V and J calls and clone size were set by TCRdb, not the authors. The sample yields about 16,000 clones; 9.5% to 15% were counted once. Roughly 15% of the sample rests with the top ten. No patient had received any treatment before thyroid surgery. The study retrospectively analysed patient clinical samples collected from about 2012 to 2018 using T-cell receptor beta sequencing.

The sequenced material came from tumor tissue. The chain is made from TRBV20-1 and TRBJ2-5; no D gene is confidently identified. The origin of this receptor is a female donor with papillary thyroid cancer or a benign thyroid nodule (not recorded which). Some clones in this sample may be carry-over from other donors' samples. The DNA is TGCAGTGCACCACAAGAGAGCCAGTACTTC. This gives the protein CSAPQESQYF.